This T cell receptor beta chain stems from a study of blood T cell repertoires in COVID-19. Original data processing: Amplification of reference gene primers was used by the study to estimate nucleated cell counts. Assay: immunoSEQ multiplex PCR; the TCRdb copy retains only in-frame clones and omits some. That table furnishes V, J and clone size, whereas the DNA furnished D and trimming. The data show about 120,000 clones, less than 85% seen once. This TCR derives from an elderly woman with acute or convalescent COVID-19. The specimen was peripheral blood.

The CDR3 reads CASSLTGVAKNIQYF. The CDR3 nucleotides read TGTGCCAGCAGCTTGACAGGAGTAGCCAAAAACATTCAGTACTTC. J is TRBJ2-4 and V is TRBV7-9; D is possibly TRBD1 (6 bases). The germline V gene has CDR1 SEHNR and CDR2 FQNEAQ (reference sequence). V shed 3 bases and J shed 0 bases, with 9 bases lying between them. The CDR3 covers 15 residues.